This T cell receptor (beta chain) was sequenced for a study of blood T cell repertoires in COVID-19. Study details: The United States, Italy and Spain were the sources of the acute and convalescent COVID-19 samples. From T cells, B-cell-depleted T cells, or PBMCs came the material, which was cDNA or gDNA.

This table comes from immunoSEQ multiplex PCR, and its TCRdb copy is limited to in-frame clones, with some not included. The table records some 70,000 clones, 70% to 90% of them present only once. The receptor was derived from a woman in her forties or fifties with COVID-19, enrolled during active disease. Input material: peripheral blood.

CDR3 in amino acids: CASTGGGRGPVHYGYTF. The DNA of the CDR3 is TGTGCCAGCACCGGGGGGGGTAGGGGACCGGTGCACTATGGCTACACCTTC. The chain has TRBV28 and TRBJ1-2; a weak D match, TRBD1 (5 bases). The CDR3 is made up of 17 amino acids. V was cut by 7 bases and J by 3 bases, with 24 bases left in between. Germline V CDR1 and CDR2: MDHEN, SYDVKM.